A single sample gave rise to the 3 T cell receptor beta chains below, sequenced in a study of OX40 agonist ivuxolimab in advanced cancers. Only in-frame clones appear in the TCRdb table, and some are missing; sequencing was by immunoSEQ multiplex PCR. Here the sample spans approximately 63,000 clones, 70% to 80% being singletons. Sequencing used CD4+ or CD8+ T cells sorted from blood, obtained in a trial of the OX40 agonist ivuxolimab. These receptors were collected from an adult with an advanced solid tumor such as melanoma, head and neck, liver or kidney cancer.

V and J are TRBV5-4 and TRBJ2-5; 15 bases fit TRBD2. The CDR3 has 17 residues. Germline lookup yields CDR1 SGHNT and CDR2 YYREEE (reference sequence). V shed 3 bases and J 5 bases; nucleotides not matched to a gene: 8. The CDR3 sequence is CASSSGTSGRFGETQYF. DNA for the CDR3: TGTGCCAGCAGCTCCGGGACTAGCGGGAGGTTCGGGGAGACCCAGTACTTC.

The genes are TRBV10-3 and TRBJ1-3; D is ambiguous. Looked up from germline, CDR1 is ENHRY and CDR2 is SYGVKD. The CDR3 totals 14 residues. V was cut by 6 bases and J by 0 bases, with 9 bases left in between. In nucleotides, the CDR3 is TGTGCCATCAGCGACACGAGCTCTGGAAACACCATATATTTT. Translating it yields CAISDTSSGNTIYF.

The genes are TRBV28 and TRBJ1-1, with D possibly being TRBD1 (6 bases). Germline V CDR1 and CDR2: MDHEN, SYDVKM. The CDR3 sequence is 14 residues long. V lost 5 bases and J lost 3, with 13 bases in between. CDR3 coding DNA: TGTGCCAGCAGTGTAACAGGGAGGGACACTGAAGCTTTCTTT. It translates to CASSVTGRDTEAFF.